This T cell receptor beta chain originates from a study of T cells in Graves' hyperthyroidism and ophthalmopathy. Details on this clonotype: Its target is not known.

Study-wide results and limits: Most thyroid-expanded clonotypes above 0.001 were also found in blood.

Researchers barred patients who had uncontrolled infection, other autoimmune disease, pregnancy or lactation. The study based diagnoses on clinical symptoms, serum thyroxine and TRAb, thyroid ultrasound and orbital computed tomography. The PBMCs were taken from approximately 11 ml of fresh peripheral blood. The source material, RNA transcripts, was used to amplify TCR beta CDR3 regions. TCR CDR3 underwent first-round RT-PCR with the HTBI primer set. TCRdb independently ran MiXCR on the multiplex PCR reads; one entry per CDR3 protein. The sample lists approximately 600,000 distinct CDR3 sequences; 20% were seen once. Per germline, CDR1 MNHEY and CDR2 SVGAGI. Losses at the gene ends were 0 bases for V and 5 bases for J; bases not matched to a gene: 7. The CDR3 covers 16 residues.

This TCR was sampled from a man aged 25-45 years with Graves' ophthalmopathy. Sequencing was carried out using blood. The chain is built from TRBV6-5 and TRBJ2-7; 10 nucleotides align to TRBD2. CDR3 protein: CASSYSKLAGAHEQYF. CDR3 nucleotide sequence: TGTGCCAGCAGTTACTCGAAGCTAGCGGGAGCGCACGAGCAGTACTTC.